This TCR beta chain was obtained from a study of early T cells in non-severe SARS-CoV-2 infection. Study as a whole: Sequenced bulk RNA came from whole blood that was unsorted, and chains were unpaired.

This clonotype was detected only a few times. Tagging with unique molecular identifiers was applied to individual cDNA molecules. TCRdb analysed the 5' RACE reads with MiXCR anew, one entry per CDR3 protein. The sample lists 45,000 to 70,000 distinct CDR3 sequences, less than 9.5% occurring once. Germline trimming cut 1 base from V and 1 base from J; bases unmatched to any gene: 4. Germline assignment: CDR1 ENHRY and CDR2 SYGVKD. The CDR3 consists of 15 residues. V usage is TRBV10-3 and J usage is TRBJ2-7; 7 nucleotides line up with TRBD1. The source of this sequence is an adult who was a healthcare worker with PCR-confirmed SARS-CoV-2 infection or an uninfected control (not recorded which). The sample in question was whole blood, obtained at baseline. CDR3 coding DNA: TGTGCCATCAGTGAGTTGTCAGGGGGTTCCTACGAGCAGTACTTC. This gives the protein CAISELSGGSYEQYF.